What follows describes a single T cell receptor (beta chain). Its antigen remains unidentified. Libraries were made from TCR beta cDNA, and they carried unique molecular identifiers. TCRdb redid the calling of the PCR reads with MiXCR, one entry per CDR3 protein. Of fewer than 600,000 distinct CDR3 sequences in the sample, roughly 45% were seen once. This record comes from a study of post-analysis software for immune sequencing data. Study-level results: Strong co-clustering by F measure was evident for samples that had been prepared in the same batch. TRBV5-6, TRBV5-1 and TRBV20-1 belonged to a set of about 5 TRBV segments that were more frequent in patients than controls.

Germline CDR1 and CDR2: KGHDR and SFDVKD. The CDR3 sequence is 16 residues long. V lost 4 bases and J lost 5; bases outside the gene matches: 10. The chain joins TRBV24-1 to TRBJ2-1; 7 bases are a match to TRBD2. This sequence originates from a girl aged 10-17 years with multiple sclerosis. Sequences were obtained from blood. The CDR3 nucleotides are TGTGCCACCAGTGACCAGGGTCTAGCGGCCAACAATGAGCAGTTCTTC. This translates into CATSDQGLAANNEQFF.